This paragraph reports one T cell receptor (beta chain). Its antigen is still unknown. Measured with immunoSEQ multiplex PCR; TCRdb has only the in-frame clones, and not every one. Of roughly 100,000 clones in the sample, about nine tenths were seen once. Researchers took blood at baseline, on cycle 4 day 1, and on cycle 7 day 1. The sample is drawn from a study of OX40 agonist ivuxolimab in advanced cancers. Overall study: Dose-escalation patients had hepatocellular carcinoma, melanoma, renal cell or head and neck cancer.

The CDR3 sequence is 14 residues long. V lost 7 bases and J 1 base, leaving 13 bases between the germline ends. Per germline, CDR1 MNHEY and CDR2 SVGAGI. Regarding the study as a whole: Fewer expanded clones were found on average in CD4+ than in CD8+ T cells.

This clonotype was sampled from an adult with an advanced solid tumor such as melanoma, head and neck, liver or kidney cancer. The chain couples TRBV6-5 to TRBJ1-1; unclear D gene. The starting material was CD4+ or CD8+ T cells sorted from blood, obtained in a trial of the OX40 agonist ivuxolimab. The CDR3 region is CASTNGWGNTEAFF. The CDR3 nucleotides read TGTGCCAGCACCAACGGGTGGGGGAACACTGAAGCTTTCTTT.